This T cell receptor (beta chain) comes out of a study of Tregs in tolerant kidney transplant recipients. Looking at the study overall: Mixed chimerism was transient after nonmyeloablative marrow transplants from related graft donors.

Thawed PBMCs were FACS-sorted into unstimulated CD4+CD25+CD127- regulatory T cells, CD4+CD25- non-regulatory cells, CD4 and CD8 cells. Thawed PBMCs were rested overnight at 37°C with approximately 200 IU/ml IL-2 before regulatory T cell sorting. Worth noting for this clone: Its antigen is unknown.

Only in-frame clones appear in the TCRdb table, and some are missing; sequencing was by immunoSEQ multiplex PCR. The sample has around 78,000 clones; less than 95% are singletons. Germline V gene data show CDR1 as SGHAT and CDR2 as FQNNGV. CDR3 length: 14 amino acids. Trimming cost V 2 bases and J 6 bases, with 14 bases left between them. Whole-study results and caveats: No direct test of biological reproducibility was done here.

J is TRBJ2-7 and V is TRBV11-2; D is possibly TRBD1 or TRBD2 (6 bases each). This clonotype originated in a human donor who received a combined kidney and bone marrow transplant. The starting material was Tregs from blood, obtained before the transplant. The CDR3 is CASSLLRGGGEQYF. The CDR3 DNA sequence: TGTGCCAGCAGCTTACTTCGAGGAGGGGGCGAGCAGTACTTC.